The source of this TCR beta chain is a study of shared clonotypes between healthy human individuals. Germline assignment: CDR1 SGDLS and CDR2 YYNGEE. V lost 4 bases and J lost 6; bases outside the gene matches: 13. The CDR3 extends over 16 amino acids. TCRdb keeps only in-frame clones here, not all; method: immunoSEQ multiplex PCR. The repertoire holds hundreds of thousands of clones, with about 85% as singletons. This chain links TRBV9 with TRBJ1-2, with 9 bases that match TRBD1. The receptor was isolated from a woman in her forties in good health. Some clones in this sample may be carry-over from other donors' samples. Sequenced: PBMCs. This CDR3 reads CASSTRTGVFDDGYTF. CDR3 in DNA: TGTGCCAGCAGCACTAGGACAGGGGTTTTCGACGATGGCTACACCTTC.